This TCR beta chain was sequenced in a study of blood T cell repertoires in COVID-19. Study-wide context: Material from acute and convalescent COVID-19 was sourced from the United States, Italy and Spain. PBMCs, B-cell-depleted T cells, or T cells were the source of the cDNA or gDNA that made up the material.

In the original workflow: Estimation of nucleated cell counts was performed using reference gene primer amplification. The method was immunoSEQ multiplex PCR; TCRdb's version includes in-frame clones alone and lacks a portion of them. The V and J calls and clone size come from that table; D and trimming were worked out from the DNA. The profile shows approximately 150,000 clones, roughly 80% of them singletons. CDR3 length: 20 residues. The V gene's germline CDR1 is LNHNV and CDR2 YYDKDF (reference sequence). V dropped 0 bases and J dropped 0; count of bases not matched to a gene: 10. This clone has only one observation.

The sequenced sample was peripheral blood. This chain connects TRBV15 to TRBJ2-1; 11 nucleotides match TRBD2. The receptor's source is a human donor in a cohort sampled during active COVID-19. CDR3: CATSRDQLAGAESSYNEQFF. The CDR3 bases are TGTGCCACCAGCAGAGATCAACTAGCGGGGGCAGAAAGCTCCTACAATGAGCAGTTCTTC.